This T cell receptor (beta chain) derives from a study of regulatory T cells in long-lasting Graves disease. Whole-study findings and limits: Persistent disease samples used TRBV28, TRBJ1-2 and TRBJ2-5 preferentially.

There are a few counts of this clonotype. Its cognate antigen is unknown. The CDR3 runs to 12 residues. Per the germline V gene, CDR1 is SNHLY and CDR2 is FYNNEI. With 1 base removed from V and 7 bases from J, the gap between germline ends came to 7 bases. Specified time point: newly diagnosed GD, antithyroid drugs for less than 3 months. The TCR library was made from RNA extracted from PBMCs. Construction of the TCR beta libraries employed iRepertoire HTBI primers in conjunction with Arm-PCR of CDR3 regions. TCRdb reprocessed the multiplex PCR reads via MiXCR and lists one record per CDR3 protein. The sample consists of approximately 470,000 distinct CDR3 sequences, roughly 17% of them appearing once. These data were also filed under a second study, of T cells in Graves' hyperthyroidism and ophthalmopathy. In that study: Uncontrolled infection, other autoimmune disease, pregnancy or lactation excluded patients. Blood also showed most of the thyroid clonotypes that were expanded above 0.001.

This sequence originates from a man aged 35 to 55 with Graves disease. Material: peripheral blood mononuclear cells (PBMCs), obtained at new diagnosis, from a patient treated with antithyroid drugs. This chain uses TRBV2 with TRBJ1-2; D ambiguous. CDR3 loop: CASSEVFGGYTF. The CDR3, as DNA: TGTGCCAGCAGTGAAGTGTTTGGTGGCTACACCTTC.